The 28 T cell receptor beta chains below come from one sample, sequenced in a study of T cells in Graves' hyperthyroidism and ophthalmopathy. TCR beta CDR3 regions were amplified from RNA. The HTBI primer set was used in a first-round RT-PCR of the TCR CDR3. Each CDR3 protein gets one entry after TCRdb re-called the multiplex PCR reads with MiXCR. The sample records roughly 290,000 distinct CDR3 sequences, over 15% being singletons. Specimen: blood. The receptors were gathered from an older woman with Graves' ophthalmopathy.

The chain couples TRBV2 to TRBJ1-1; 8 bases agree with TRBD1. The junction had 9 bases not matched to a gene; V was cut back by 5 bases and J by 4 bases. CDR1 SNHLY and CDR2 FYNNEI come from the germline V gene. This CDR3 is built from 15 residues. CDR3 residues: CASSLRQGLGTEAFF. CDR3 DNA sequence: TGTGCCAGCAGTCTCCGACAGGGGCTAGGCACTGAAGCTTTCTTT. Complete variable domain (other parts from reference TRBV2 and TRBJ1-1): EPEVTQTPSHQVTQMGQEVILRCVPISNHLYFYWYRQILGQKVEFLVSFYNNEISEKSEIFDDQFSVERPDGSNFTLKIRSTKLEDSAMYFCASSLRQGLGTEAFFGQGTRLTVV.

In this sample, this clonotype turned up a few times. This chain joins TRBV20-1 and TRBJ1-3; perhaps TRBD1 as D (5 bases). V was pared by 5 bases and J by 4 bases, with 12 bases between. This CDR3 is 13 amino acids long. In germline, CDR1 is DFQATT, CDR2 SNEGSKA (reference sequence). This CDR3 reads CSAYQGNGNTIYF. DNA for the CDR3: TGCAGTGCTTACCAGGGTAACGGAAACACCATATATTTT.

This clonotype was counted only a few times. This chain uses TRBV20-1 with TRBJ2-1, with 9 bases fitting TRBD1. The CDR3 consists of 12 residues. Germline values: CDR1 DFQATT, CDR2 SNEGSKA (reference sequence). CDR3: CSGQGPGDEQFF. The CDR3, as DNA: TGCAGCGGACAGGGGCCGGGGGATGAGCAGTTCTTC.

CDR3 protein: CASSLAGQGAVFF. The CDR3 DNA sequence: TGTGCCAGCAGCTTAGCGGGACAGGGGGCTGTTTTCTTT. The V gene is TRBV7-2, the J gene TRBJ1-1, with TRBD1 matching over 12 bases. CDR1 SGHTA and CDR2 FQGNSA come from the germline V gene. With V trimmed by 0 bases and J by 13 bases, 3 bases remained unmatched. The CDR3 runs to 13 residues.

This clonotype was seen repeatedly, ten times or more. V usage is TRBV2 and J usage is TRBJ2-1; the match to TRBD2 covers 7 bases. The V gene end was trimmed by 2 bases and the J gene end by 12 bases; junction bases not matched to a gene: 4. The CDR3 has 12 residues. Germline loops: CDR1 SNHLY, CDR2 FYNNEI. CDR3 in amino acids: CASSEWEGWQFF. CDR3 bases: TGTGCCAGCAGTGAATGGGAGGGATGGCAGTTCTTC. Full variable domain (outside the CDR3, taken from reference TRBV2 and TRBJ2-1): EPEVTQTPSHQVTQMGQEVILRCVPISNHLYFYWYRQILGQKVEFLVSFYNNEISEKSEIFDDQFSVERPDGSNFTLKIRSTKLEDSAMYFCASSEWEGWQFFGPGTRLTVL.

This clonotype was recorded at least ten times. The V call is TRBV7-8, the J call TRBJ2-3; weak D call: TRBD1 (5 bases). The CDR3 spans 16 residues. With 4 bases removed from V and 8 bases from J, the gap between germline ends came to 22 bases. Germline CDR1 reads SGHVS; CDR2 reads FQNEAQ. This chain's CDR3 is CASSSRSGGGRVTQYF. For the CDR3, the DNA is TGTGCCAGCAGCTCCCGTTCGGGCGGCGGCAGGGTTACGCAGTATTTT.

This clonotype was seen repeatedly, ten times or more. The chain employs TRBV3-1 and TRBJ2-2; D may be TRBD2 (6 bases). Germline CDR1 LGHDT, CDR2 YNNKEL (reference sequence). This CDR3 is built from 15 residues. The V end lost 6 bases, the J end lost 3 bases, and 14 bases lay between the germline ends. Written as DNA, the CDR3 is TGTGCCAGCAGTTCGGGATCGGGGGACACCGGGGAGCTGTTTTTT. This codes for CASSSGSGDTGELFF.

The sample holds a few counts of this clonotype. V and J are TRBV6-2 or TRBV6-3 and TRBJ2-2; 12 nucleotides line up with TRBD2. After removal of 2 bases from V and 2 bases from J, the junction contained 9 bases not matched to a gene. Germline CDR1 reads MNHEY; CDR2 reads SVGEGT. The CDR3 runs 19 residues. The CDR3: CASSYASTSGRPNTGELFF. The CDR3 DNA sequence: TGTGCCAGCAGTTACGCCTCGACTAGCGGGAGACCCAACACCGGGGAGCTGTTTTTT.

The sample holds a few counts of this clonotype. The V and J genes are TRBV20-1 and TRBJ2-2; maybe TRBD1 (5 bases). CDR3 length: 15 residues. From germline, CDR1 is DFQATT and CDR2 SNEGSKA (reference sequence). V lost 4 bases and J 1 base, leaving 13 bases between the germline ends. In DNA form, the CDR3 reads TGCAGTGCTACCGATAAGGACAAGAACACCGGGGAGCTGTTTTTT. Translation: CSATDKDKNTGELFF.

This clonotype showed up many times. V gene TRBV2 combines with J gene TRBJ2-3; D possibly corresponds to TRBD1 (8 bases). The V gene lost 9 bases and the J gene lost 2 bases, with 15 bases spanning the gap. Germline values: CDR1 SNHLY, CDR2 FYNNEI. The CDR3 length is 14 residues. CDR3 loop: CARGGTGHTDTQYF. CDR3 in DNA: TGTGCCAGGGGGGGGACAGGCCACACAGATACGCAGTATTTT.

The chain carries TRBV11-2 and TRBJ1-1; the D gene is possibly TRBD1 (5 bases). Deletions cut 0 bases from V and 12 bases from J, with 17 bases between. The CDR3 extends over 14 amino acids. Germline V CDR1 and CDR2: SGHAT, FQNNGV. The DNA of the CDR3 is TGTGCCAGCAGCTTAGAACCGGGGACGGGCCCAACTTTCTTT. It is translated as CASSLEPGTGPTFF.

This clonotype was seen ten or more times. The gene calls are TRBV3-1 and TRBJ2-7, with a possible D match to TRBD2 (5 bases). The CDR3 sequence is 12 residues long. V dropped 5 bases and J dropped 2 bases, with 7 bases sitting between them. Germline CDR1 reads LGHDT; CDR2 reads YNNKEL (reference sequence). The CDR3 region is CASSKAAYEQYF. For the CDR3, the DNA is TGTGCCAGCAGCAAAGCGGCCTACGAGCAGTACTTC.

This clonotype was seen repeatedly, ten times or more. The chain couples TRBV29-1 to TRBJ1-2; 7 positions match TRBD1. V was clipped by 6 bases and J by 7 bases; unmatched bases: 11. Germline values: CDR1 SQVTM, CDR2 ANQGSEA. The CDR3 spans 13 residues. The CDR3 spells CSVGTGDRRGYTF. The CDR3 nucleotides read TGCAGCGTGGGCACAGGGGACCGGCGTGGCTACACCTTC.

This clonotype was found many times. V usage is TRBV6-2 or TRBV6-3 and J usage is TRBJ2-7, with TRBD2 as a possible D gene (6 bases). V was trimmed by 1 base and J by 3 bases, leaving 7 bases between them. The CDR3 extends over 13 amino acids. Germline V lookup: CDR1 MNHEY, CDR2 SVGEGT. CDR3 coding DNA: TGTGCCAGCAGTTACTTCGGGGGCTACGAGCAGTACTTC. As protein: CASSYFGGYEQYF.

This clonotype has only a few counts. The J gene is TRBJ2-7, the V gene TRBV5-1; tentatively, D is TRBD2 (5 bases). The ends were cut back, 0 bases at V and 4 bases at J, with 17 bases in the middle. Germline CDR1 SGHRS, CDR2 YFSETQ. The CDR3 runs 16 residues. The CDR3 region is CASSLATTPGYYEQYF. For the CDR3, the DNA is TGCGCCAGCAGCTTGGCGACGACACCGGGATATTACGAGCAGTACTTC.

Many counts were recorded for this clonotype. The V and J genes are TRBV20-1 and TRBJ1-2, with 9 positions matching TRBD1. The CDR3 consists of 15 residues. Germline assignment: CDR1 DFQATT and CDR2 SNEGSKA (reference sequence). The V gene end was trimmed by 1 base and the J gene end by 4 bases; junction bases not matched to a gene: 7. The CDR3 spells CSARVTQQGAYGYTF. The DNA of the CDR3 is TGCAGTGCTAGAGTAACACAACAGGGGGCCTATGGCTACACCTTC.

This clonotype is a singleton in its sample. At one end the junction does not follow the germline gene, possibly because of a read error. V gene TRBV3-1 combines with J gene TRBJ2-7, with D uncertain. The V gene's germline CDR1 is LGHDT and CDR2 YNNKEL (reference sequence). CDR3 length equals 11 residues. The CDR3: CASSQSCEQYF. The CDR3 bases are TGTGCCAGCAGCCAGTCCTGCGAGCAGTACTTC.

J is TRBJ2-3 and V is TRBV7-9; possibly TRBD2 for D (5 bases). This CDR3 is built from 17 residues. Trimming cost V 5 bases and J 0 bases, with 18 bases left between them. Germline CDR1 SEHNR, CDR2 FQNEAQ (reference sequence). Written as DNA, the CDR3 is TGTGCCAGCAGCCCCACTACGCCCGGACTCAGCACAGATACGCAGTATTTT. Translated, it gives CASSPTTPGLSTDTQYF.

CDR3 protein: CSASEGYSTDTQYF. The DNA for the CDR3 is TGCAGTGCTAGTGAGGGCTATAGCACAGATACGCAGTATTTT. The rearrangement links TRBV20-1 to TRBJ2-3; perhaps TRBD2 as D (5 bases). The V gene lost 3 bases and the J gene lost 0 bases, with 10 bases spanning the gap. This CDR3 contains 14 residues. CDR1 DFQATT and CDR2 SNEGSKA come from the germline V gene (reference sequence).

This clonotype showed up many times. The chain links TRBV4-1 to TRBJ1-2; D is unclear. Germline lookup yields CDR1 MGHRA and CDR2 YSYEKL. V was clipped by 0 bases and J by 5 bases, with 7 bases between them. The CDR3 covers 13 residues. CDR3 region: CASSQDSIYGYTF. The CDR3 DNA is TGCGCCAGCAGCCAAGATAGCATTTATGGCTACACCTTC.

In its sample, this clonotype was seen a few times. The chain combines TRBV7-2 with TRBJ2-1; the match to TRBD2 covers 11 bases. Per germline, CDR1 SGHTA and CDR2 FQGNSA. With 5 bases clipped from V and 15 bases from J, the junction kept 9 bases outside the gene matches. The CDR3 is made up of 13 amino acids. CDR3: CASSPTIAGGRFF. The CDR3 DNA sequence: TGTGCCAGCAGCCCGACCATAGCGGGGGGGCGGTTCTTC.

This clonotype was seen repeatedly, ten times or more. This CDR3 reads CASSLATGMTGELFF. DNA of the CDR3: TGCGCCAGCAGCTTGGCGACAGGGATGACCGGGGAGCTGTTTTTT. V gene TRBV5-1 combines with J gene TRBJ2-2; TRBD1 matches 7 bases. This CDR3 is 15 amino acids long. Looked up from germline, CDR1 is SGHRS and CDR2 is YFSETQ. V shed 0 bases, J shed 5 bases, and the junction held 4 bases outside the gene matches. The variable domain in full, completed from reference TRBV5-1 and TRBJ2-2, reads KAGVTQTPRYLIKTRGQQVTLSCSPISGHRSVSWYQQTPGQGLQFLFEYFSETQRNKGNFPGRFSGRQFSNSRSEMNVSTLELGDSALYLCASSLATGMTGELFFGEGSRLTVL.

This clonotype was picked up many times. The CDR3 DNA sequence: TGCGCCAGCAGCCAACAGGGATTCACAGATACGCAGTATTTT. Amino acids: CASSQQGFTDTQYF. The chain couples TRBV5-1 to TRBJ2-3, with TRBD1 as a possible D gene (6 bases). CDR1 is SGHRS and CDR2 is YFSETQ in the germline V gene. The ends were cut back, 4 bases at V and 2 bases at J, with 11 bases in the middle. This CDR3 has 14 residues.

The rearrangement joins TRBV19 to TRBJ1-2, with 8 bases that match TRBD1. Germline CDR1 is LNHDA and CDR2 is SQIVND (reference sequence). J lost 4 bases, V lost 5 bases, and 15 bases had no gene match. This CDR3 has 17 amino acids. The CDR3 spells CASSPPPGGRDSYGYTF. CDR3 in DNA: TGTGCCAGTAGTCCCCCCCCAGGGGGCAGGGATTCCTATGGCTACACCTTC.

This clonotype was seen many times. The CDR3 loop is CASSSLIGAQETQYF. In DNA form, the CDR3 reads TGTGCCAGCTCATCACTAATAGGGGCCCAAGAGACCCAGTACTTC. The chain uses TRBV18 and TRBJ2-5, with a tentative D call TRBD1 (5 bases). This CDR3 is built from 15 residues. Trimming took off 5 bases at V and 1 base at J, with 14 bases between the two ends. Germline values: CDR1 KGHSH, CDR2 LQKENI.

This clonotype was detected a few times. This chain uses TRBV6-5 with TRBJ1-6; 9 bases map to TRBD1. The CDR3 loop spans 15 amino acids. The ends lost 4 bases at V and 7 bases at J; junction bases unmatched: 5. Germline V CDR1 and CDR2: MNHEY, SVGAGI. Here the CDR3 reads CASSSDRGDNSPLHF. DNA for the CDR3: TGTGCCAGCAGTTCTGACAGGGGGGACAATTCACCCCTCCACTTT.

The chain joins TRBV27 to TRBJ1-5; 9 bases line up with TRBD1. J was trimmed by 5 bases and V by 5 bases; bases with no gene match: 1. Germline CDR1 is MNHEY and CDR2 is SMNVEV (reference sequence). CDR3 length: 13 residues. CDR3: CASSRQGDQPQHF. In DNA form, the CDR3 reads TGTGCCAGCAGTCGACAGGGGGATCAGCCCCAGCATTTT.

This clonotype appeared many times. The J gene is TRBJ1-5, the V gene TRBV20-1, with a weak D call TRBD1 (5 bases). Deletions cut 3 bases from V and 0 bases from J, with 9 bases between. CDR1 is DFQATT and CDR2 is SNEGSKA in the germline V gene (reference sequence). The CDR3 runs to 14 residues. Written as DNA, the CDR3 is TGCAGTGCTAGGGTAGGGGATAGCAATCAGCCCCAGCATTTT. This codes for CSARVGDSNQPQHF.